This T cell receptor (beta chain) was identified in a study of shared clonotypes between healthy human individuals. Study details: The cohort had two women and a few men, ages 18 to 49.

Notes on the study in general: Sequencing of the sorted subsets was shown by rarefaction to be incomplete despite large depth.

Germline assignment: CDR1 SGHRS and CDR2 YFSETQ. Unmatched junction bases numbered 0, after V lost 3 bases and J lost 0 bases. This CDR3 comprises 13 residues. Measured with immunoSEQ multiplex PCR; TCRdb has only the in-frame clones, and not every one. Here the sample spans roughly 1,100,000 clones, approximately 72% being singletons. Splitting the CD4+ cells yielded a CD45RA+ naive subset and a CD45RA-negative memory subset. Comment on this clone: As yet, its antigen is unknown.

Sample: memory CD4+ T cells sorted from blood. Noted subset: CD45RA-negative fraction. The V gene is TRBV5-1, the J gene TRBJ2-7; 7 bases fit TRBD1. The source is a man aged 18-30 years in good health. CDR3 loop: CASSWDSSYEQYF. The CDR3 region has the DNA TGCGCCAGCAGCTGGGACAGCTCCTACGAGCAGTACTTC.